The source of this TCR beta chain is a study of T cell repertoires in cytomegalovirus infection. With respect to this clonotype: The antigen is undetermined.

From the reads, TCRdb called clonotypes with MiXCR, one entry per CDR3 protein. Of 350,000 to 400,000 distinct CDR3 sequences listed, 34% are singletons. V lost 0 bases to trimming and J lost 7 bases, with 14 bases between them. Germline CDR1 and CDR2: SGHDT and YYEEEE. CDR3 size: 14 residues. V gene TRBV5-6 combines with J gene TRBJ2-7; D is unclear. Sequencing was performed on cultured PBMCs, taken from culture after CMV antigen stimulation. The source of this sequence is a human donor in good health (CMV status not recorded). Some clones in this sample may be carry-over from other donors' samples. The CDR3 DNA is TGTGCCAGCAGCTTGGAGTACAACAGTCGGGAGCAGTACTTC. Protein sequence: CASSLEYNSREQYF.